This T cell receptor (beta chain) is drawn from a study of immune heterogeneity within non-small cell lung tumors. Study summary: Squamous cell carcinomas accounted for 4 of the tumors, non-squamous carcinomas for approximately 10, and 1 was not otherwise specified. Overall study results and limits: Recurring identical dominant CDR3 beta clonotypes were observed across tumor sites within a patient, together with site-unique high-frequency clones. Different patients shared few of their high-frequency T-cell receptor beta clonotypes.

Multiplex PCR amplified TCR beta CDR3 with 32 V and 13 J primers. TCRdb recomputed calls from the multiplex PCR reads with MiXCR, one row per CDR3 protein. The sample lists some 2,500 distinct CDR3 sequences; around half were seen once. On this clonotype itself: Its target is unknown.

Template input, which was bulk tumor genomic DNA, totaled roughly 590 ng per sample. Each primary tumor yielded several biopsies, collected far apart from one another at surgery. Newly diagnosed with untreated non-small cell lung cancer, the patients underwent curative surgery. It was newly diagnosed non-small cell lung cancer patients having surgery with curative intent who served as donors. The CDR3 consists of 13 residues. Trimming stripped 7 bases from V and 2 bases from J, with 13 bases between. The germline gives CDR1 SGHKS, CDR2 YYEKEE (reference sequence). This TCR came from a man aged 50-59 years with non-small cell lung cancer. The sample consisted of lung tumor tissue. The chain links TRBV5-5 to TRBJ2-7; D is possibly TRBD1 (5 bases). In DNA form, the CDR3 reads TGTGCCAGCCGGCTAGGGGTGGCCTACGAGCAGTACTTC. As protein: CASRLGVAYEQYF.